This entry lists 21 T cell receptor beta chains sequenced from one sample in a study of naive and memory T cell subsets. Study conclusions and caveats: Especially in CD8 cells, naive repertoires contained a few larger clonotypes, possibly CD45RA-re-expressing memory cells.

Both TRBC1 and TRBC2 were covered by a beta constant-region primer of two equimolar oligonucleotides. The ligated cDNA underwent four PCR rounds using SP2 and nested alpha and beta constant-region primers. From the UMI-ligation and nested PCR reads, TCRdb called clonotypes with MiXCR, one entry per CDR3 protein. Counted here are 90,000 to 120,000 distinct CDR3 sequences, more than 12% occurring once; the ten biggest clones make up approximately 2.8%. These receptors' antigens are unknown. Sequenced: naive CD8+ T cells from blood. These receptors originate from a human donor in good health.

This clonotype came up many times. The chain recombines TRBV29-1 with TRBJ1-1; no reliable D call. This CDR3 spans 10 amino acids. V was cut by 1 base and J by 8 bases, with 5 bases left in between. CDR1 and CDR2 (germline): SQVTM, ANQGSEA. CDR3 coding DNA: TGCAGCGTTGAAGGAGGAGAAGCTTTCTTT. Protein sequence: CSVEGGEAFF.

V gene TRBV12-3 or TRBV12-4 combines with J gene TRBJ2-2; D might be TRBD2 (5 bases). The length of the CDR3 is 15 residues. Trimming shortened V by 5 bases and J by 2 bases, and 12 bases separated the two germline ends. The CDR3 region has the DNA TGTGCCAGCAGTCCCCCGGGAACAAACACCGGGGAGCTGTTTTTT. Protein: CASSPPGTNTGELFF.

This clonotype came up many times. The rearrangement joins TRBV4-1 to TRBJ2-7; D is possibly TRBD1 (6 bases). Trimming pared 6 bases from V and 2 bases from J, leaving 14 bases between. The germline gives CDR1 MGHRA, CDR2 YSYEKL. This CDR3 region has 14 residues. The CDR3 loop is CASRMWPGAYEQYF. In nucleotides, the CDR3 is TGCGCCAGCAGAATGTGGCCAGGGGCCTACGAGCAGTACTTC.

This clonotype was counted between two and nine times. The chain uses TRBV4-3 and TRBJ2-1; a weak D match, TRBD2 (5 bases). From germline, CDR1 is LGHNA and CDR2 YSLEER. Trimming left V 1 base short and J 1 base short, with 8 bases between. This CDR3 has 15 residues. CDR3 coding DNA: TGCGCCAGCAGCCAAGTACTAGGGTCCTACAATGAGCAGTTCTTC. This codes for CASSQVLGSYNEQFF.

The sample holds many counts of this clonotype. V is TRBV6-5 and J is TRBJ2-1, with 10 positions matching TRBD2. Germline V gene sequence: CDR1 MNHEY, CDR2 SVGAGI. Losses at the gene ends were 0 bases for V and 14 bases for J; bases not matched to a gene: 4. This CDR3 is 13 amino acids long. The CDR3, as DNA: TGTGCCAGCAGTTACTCTGGTCTAGCGGGAGAGTTCTTC. Translation gives CASSYSGLAGEFF.

The V gene is TRBV12-3 or TRBV12-4, the J gene TRBJ2-1; perhaps TRBD2 as D (5 bases). This CDR3 region has 14 residues. Trimming shortened V by 3 bases and J by 6 bases, and 12 bases separated the two germline ends. CDR3 in DNA: TGTGCCAGCAGTTTTTTGACTACACTCAATGAGCAGTTCTTC. Translating it yields CASSFLTTLNEQFF.

This clonotype was found a few times. This chain uses TRBV7-9 with TRBJ2-3; D uncertain. This CDR3 spans 16 amino acids. Germline CDR1 SEHNR, CDR2 FQNEAQ (reference sequence). The V gene lost 10 bases and the J gene lost 1 base, with 21 bases spanning the gap. Here the CDR3 reads CANQVILATGTDTQYF. Here the CDR3 DNA reads TGTGCCAACCAAGTTATCCTCGCCACCGGCACAGATACGCAGTATTTT. The full variable domain, its missing parts supplied by reference TRBV7-9 and TRBJ2-3, is DTGVSQNPRHKITKRGQNVTFRCDPISEHNRLYWYRQTLGQGPEFLTYFQNEAQLEKSRLLSDRFSAERPKGSFSTLEIQRTEQGDSAMYLCANQVILATGTDTQYFGPGTRLTVL.

V and J are TRBV27 and TRBJ2-3; no reliable D call. The germline V gene encodes CDR1 MNHEY and CDR2 SMNVEV (reference sequence). V was trimmed by 7 bases and J by 1 base, leaving 9 bases between them. The length of the CDR3 is 13 residues. CDR3 sequence (DNA): TGTGCCAGCAAGGGAACTGGCACAGATACGCAGTATTTT. Its protein is CASKGTGTDTQYF.

The V call is TRBV15, the J call TRBJ1-5; D might be TRBD1 (6 bases). The V end was cut by 2 bases, the J end by 1 base, with 6 bases between. Germline assignment: CDR1 LNHNV and CDR2 YYDKDF (reference sequence). There are 14 residues in the CDR3. For the CDR3, the DNA is TGTGCCACCAGCAGAAGGGGGAGCAATCAGCCCCAGCATTTT. Amino acid sequence: CATSRRGSNQPQHF.

The chain links TRBV20-1 to TRBJ2-1, with a tentative D call TRBD2 (6 bases). Deletions cut 6 bases from V and 6 bases from J, with 12 bases between. Germline V lookup: CDR1 DFQATT, CDR2 SNEGSKA (reference sequence). The CDR3 runs to 12 residues. The CDR3 is CSADGGLNEQFF. In nucleotides, the CDR3 is TGCAGTGCCGACGGGGGACTCAATGAGCAGTTCTTC.

This clonotype was observed a handful of times. V gene TRBV15 combines with J gene TRBJ2-5; possible D gene TRBD1, 5 bases. Trimming took 4 bases from V and 5 from J, leaving 14 bases between them. Germline V gives CDR1 LNHNV, CDR2 YYDKDF (reference sequence). The CDR3 is 14 residues long. CDR3 in DNA: TGTGCCACCAGCAAAGACAGCTCCAGGGAGACCCAGTACTTC. Amino acid sequence: CATSKDSSRETQYF.

The chain combines TRBV5-5 with TRBJ2-7; 8 bases fit TRBD2. CDR3 length: 12 amino acids. CDR1 is SGHKS and CDR2 is YYEKEE in the germline V gene (reference sequence). J was trimmed by 7 bases and V by 2 bases; bases with no gene match: 2. CDR3 DNA sequence: TGTGCCAGCAGCTTCGCTAGCGGGGAGCAGTACTTC. It encodes CASSFASGEQYF.

This clonotype was seen a few times. The CDR3 nucleotides read TGTGCCAGCAGACCTGCGGGGCGGCGTGAGCAGTTCTTC. The encoded protein is CASRPAGRREQFF. V gene TRBV3-1 combines with J gene TRBJ2-1; the D gene is possibly TRBD2 (6 bases). The germline V gene encodes CDR1 LGHDT and CDR2 YNNKEL (reference sequence). The CDR3 contains 13 residues. Trimming took 6 bases from V and 9 from J, leaving 15 bases between them.

V usage is TRBV12-3 or TRBV12-4 and J usage is TRBJ1-3, with D unclear. The CDR3 covers 17 residues. Trimming left V 4 bases short and J 3 bases short, with 19 bases between. CDR3 region: CASSSDPVLVYGNTIYF. The CDR3 DNA sequence: TGTGCCAGCAGTTCGGACCCCGTCCTCGTTTATGGAAACACCATATATTTT.

This clonotype was detected only a few times. The V call is TRBV14, the J call TRBJ2-5; D is uncertain. The germline gives CDR1 SGHDN, CDR2 FVKESK. The CDR3 loop spans 16 amino acids. Trimming stripped 4 bases from V and 1 base from J, with 16 bases between. The CDR3 DNA follows: TGTGCCAGCAGCCCCGACGTGGGGATTGCCCAAGAGACCCAGTACTTC. Translating gives CASSPDVGIAQETQYF.

This clonotype was seen more than once but under ten times. V usage is TRBV28 and J usage is TRBJ2-5, with D possibly TRBD1 on 5 matching bases. Germline CDR1 MDHEN, CDR2 SYDVKM. The V gene lost 6 bases and the J gene lost 3 bases, with 11 bases spanning the gap. CDR3 length: 13 residues. CDR3 residues: CASRQTEKETQYF. The CDR3 nucleotides are TGTGCCAGCAGGCAGACAGAAAAAGAGACCCAGTACTTC.

This clonotype has more than one count but fewer than ten. J is TRBJ2-7 and V is TRBV12-3 or TRBV12-4, with 9 nucleotides matching TRBD1. The CDR3 length is 14 residues. With 4 bases clipped from V and 9 bases from J, the junction kept 10 bases outside the gene matches. CDR3 bases: TGTGCCAGCAGTTCATCCGGGACAGGGACGATGCAGTACTTC. Its protein product is CASSSSGTGTMQYF.

The chain links TRBV7-3 to TRBJ2-7; 9 bases are shared with TRBD1. Trimming cost V 5 bases and J 5 bases; bases outside gene matches: 7. CDR1 and CDR2 from the germline V gene are SGHTA and FQGTGA. CDR3 length: 14 amino acids. In DNA form, the CDR3 reads TGTGCCAGCAGCCCGACACAGGGGGCTGACGAGCAGTACTTC. Encoded protein: CASSPTQGADEQYF.

This clonotype was picked up many times. V is TRBV5-1 and J is TRBJ1-1, with D possibly matching TRBD1 (5 bases). CDR1 and CDR2 (germline): SGHRS, YFSETQ. Trimming removed 4 bases from V and 7 bases from J, with 17 bases in between. The CDR3 runs 14 residues. The CDR3 protein is CASSPAGGWIEAFF. CDR3 sequence (DNA): TGCGCCAGCAGCCCTGCGGGGGGGTGGATTGAAGCTTTCTTT. The full variable domain, its missing parts supplied by reference TRBV5-1 and TRBJ1-1, is KAGVTQTPRYLIKTRGQQVTLSCSPISGHRSVSWYQQTPGQGLQFLFEYFSETQRNKGNFPGRFSGRQFSNSRSEMNVSTLELGDSALYLCASSPAGGWIEAFFGQGTRLTVV.

This clonotype was seen a handful of times. The genes are TRBV29-1 and TRBJ1-1; D is undetermined. The germline gives CDR1 SQVTM, CDR2 ANQGSEA. The CDR3 is 17 residues long. The ends were cut back, 4 bases at V and 0 bases at J, with 21 bases in the middle. As DNA, the CDR3 is TGCAGCGTTGTGAAATGGCGGGAGGCGCTTTTGAACACTGAAGCTTTCTTT. Translating gives CSVVKWREALLNTEAFF.

This clonotype has a handful of counts. The chain has TRBV15 and TRBJ2-3, with D unclear. V was trimmed by 1 base and J by 3 bases, leaving 5 bases between them. The CDR3 spans 13 residues. Germline-derived CDR1 and CDR2 are LNHNV and YYDKDF (reference sequence). DNA of the CDR3: TGTGCCACCAGCAGAGGGGCAACAGATACGCAGTATTTT. Translated, it gives CATSRGATDTQYF.